These 29 T cell receptor beta chains came from one sample sequenced in a study of PD-1 blockade in classical Hodgkin lymphoma. Time point described: cycle 4 day 1 (C4D1), after 5 to 7 weeks of nivolumab. Brentuximab vedotin exposure varied among the patients, all of whom had relapsed after autologous stem cell transplantation. PBMCs, once thawed, yielded CD8+ T cells isolated by magnetic negative selection. Profiled with immunoSEQ multiplex PCR; TCRdb holds only in-frame clones, not every one. The sample lists approximately 19,000 clones, 88% occurring once. Specimen: CD8+ T cells from blood, collected before the fourth cycle of nivolumab. The receptors were sampled from a human donor with classical Hodgkin lymphoma.

The chain links TRBV18 to TRBJ1-5; maybe TRBD1 (6 bases). Germline CDR1 reads KGHSH; CDR2 reads LQKENI. The CDR3 covers 17 residues. V dropped 0 bases and J dropped 2 bases, with 14 bases sitting between them. CDR3 coding DNA: TGTGCCAGCTCACCACCGCGGAGGGGGGGAGGCAATCAGCCCCAGCATTTT. Translation: CASSPPRRGGGNQPQHF.

The chain has TRBV5-4 and TRBJ2-2; no clear D gene. V was trimmed by 0 bases and J by 11 bases, leaving 11 bases between them. The CDR3 is 13 amino acids. The germline V gene encodes CDR1 SGHNT and CDR2 YYREEE (reference sequence). CDR3 protein: CASSLGPPNELFF. CDR3 DNA sequence: TGTGCCAGCAGCTTGGGTCCCCCTAATGAGCTGTTTTTT.

This clone was recorded only once. V and J are TRBV13 and TRBJ2-7; 7 bases agree with TRBD1. The CDR3 is made up of 15 amino acids. CDR1 and CDR2 (germline): PRHDT, FYEKMQ (reference sequence). V lost 3 bases, J lost 0 bases, and 5 bases stayed unmatched. In nucleotides, the CDR3 is TGTGCCAGCAGCTTTAAACAGGGGAACTCCTACGAGCAGTACTTC. Translating it yields CASSFKQGNSYEQYF. The full variable domain, rest sourced from reference TRBV13 and TRBJ2-7, is AAGVIQSPRHLIKEKRETATLKCYPIPRHDTVYWYQQGPGQDPQFLISFYEKMQSDKGSIPDRFSAQQFSDYHSELNMSSLELGDSALYFCASSFKQGNSYEQYFGPGTRLTVT.

The chain links TRBV9 to TRBJ1-2; D unclear. CDR1 is SGDLS and CDR2 is YYNGEE in the germline V gene. V gave up 5 bases and J gave up 6 bases, with 8 bases separating them. The CDR3 is made up of 11 amino acids. This chain's CDR3 is CASSRIDGYTF. The CDR3 DNA is TGTGCCAGCAGTCGAATTGATGGCTACACCTTC.

This rearrangement joins TRBV11-2 to TRBJ1-2, with a tentative D call TRBD1 (5 bases). This CDR3 region has 16 residues. Germline CDR1 is SGHAT and CDR2 is FQNNGV. Trimming took 6 bases from V and 6 from J, leaving 23 bases between them. The CDR3 spells CASRRGPLTAGHGYTF. For the CDR3, the DNA is TGTGCCAGCAGACGCGGCCCTTTGACAGCCGGGCATGGCTACACCTTC. Looking up the rest from reference TRBV11-2 and TRBJ1-2 gives the full variable domain: EAGVAQSPRYKIIEKRQSVAFWCNPISGHATLYWYQQILGQGPKLLIQFQNNGVVDDSQLPKDRFSAERLKGVDSTLKIQPAKLEDSAVYLCASRRGPLTAGHGYTFGSGTRLTVV.

The rearrangement uses TRBV7-9 and TRBJ2-7, with D maybe TRBD2 (6 bases). V dropped 5 bases and J dropped 0 bases, with 11 bases sitting between them. The length of the CDR3 is 14 residues. Germline V lookup: CDR1 SEHNR, CDR2 FQNEAQ (reference sequence). The CDR3 coding sequence is TGTGCCAGCAGCGTTAGCGGCAGCTCCTACGAGCAGTACTTC. Translated: CASSVSGSSYEQYF.

This clone appeared a single time. This chain uses TRBV7-9 with TRBJ2-1; the D is unclear. This CDR3 spans 15 amino acids. Trimming stripped 3 bases from V and 5 bases from J, with 14 bases between. Germline lookup yields CDR1 SEHNR and CDR2 FQNEAQ (reference sequence). The CDR3: CASSFLMSADNEQFF. The CDR3 DNA reads as TGTGCCAGCAGCTTTCTTATGAGCGCTGACAATGAGCAGTTCTTC.

This chain connects TRBV5-5 to TRBJ2-7; 7 bases align to TRBD2. V shed 4 bases and J 0 bases; nucleotides not matched to a gene: 13. The V gene's germline CDR1 is SGHKS and CDR2 YYEKEE (reference sequence). CDR3 length: 17 amino acids. DNA for the CDR3: TGTGCCAGCAGCCACGCGGGAAGTAGCGGGTACTCCTACGAGCAGTACTTC. This translates into CASSHAGSSGYSYEQYF.

The chain combines TRBV7-9 with TRBJ2-1; 12 nucleotides match TRBD2. CDR3 length: 19 amino acids. With V trimmed by 5 bases and J by 4 bases, 15 bases remained unmatched. CDR1 and CDR2 (germline): SEHNR, FQNEAQ (reference sequence). The CDR3 is CASSQPGLAGRKGYNEQFF. CDR3 DNA: TGTGCCAGCAGCCAGCCGGGACTAGCGGGCCGGAAGGGTTACAATGAGCAGTTCTTC.

The CDR3 DNA reads TGTGCCACCAGCAGAGAGAGAGGGGTTGGTGGAACTACGCAGTATTTT. Translation: CATSRERGVGGTTQYF. The rearrangement joins TRBV15 to TRBJ2-3, with D possibly being TRBD1 or TRBD2 (5 bases each). This CDR3 has 16 residues. The V gene's germline CDR1 is LNHNV and CDR2 YYDKDF (reference sequence). V lost 0 bases and J 8 bases, leaving 18 bases between the germline ends.

The chain employs TRBV7-3 and TRBJ2-1; 10 positions match TRBD2. The CDR3 has 16 residues. The V segment lost 5 bases and the J segment 3 bases; nucleotides outside the gene matches: 7. The germline CDR1 and CDR2 sequences are SGHTA and FQGTGA. CDR3 coding DNA: TGTGCCAGCAGCATAGGGACTAGCGATTACTACAATGAGCAGTTCTTC. It codes for CASSIGTSDYYNEQFF.

The V call is TRBV27, the J call TRBJ2-2; 9 positions agree with TRBD2. Per the germline V gene, CDR1 is MNHEY and CDR2 is SMNVEV (reference sequence). V lost 5 bases to trimming and J lost 4 bases; unmatched junction nucleotides: 11. The CDR3 is 17 amino acids. The CDR3 loop reads CASSRLRLAGITGELFF. CDR3 DNA: TGTGCCAGCAGTCGCCTTCGGCTAGCGGGGATCACCGGGGAGCTGTTTTTT.

The chain employs TRBV5-1 and TRBJ2-6; possibly TRBD2 for D (6 bases). The CDR3 extends over 15 amino acids. Germline CDR1 reads SGHRS; CDR2 reads YFSETQ. Between the trimmed V and J ends, which lost 4 bases and 0 bases, there was a span of 8 bases. CDR3 sequence: CASSGGSSGANVLTF. DNA of the CDR3: TGCGCCAGCAGCGGGGGGAGCTCTGGGGCCAACGTCCTGACTTTC.

The gene calls are TRBV27 and TRBJ1-5; D is undetermined. V was trimmed by 3 bases and J by 8 bases, leaving 11 bases between them. The V gene's germline CDR1 is MNHEY and CDR2 SMNVEV (reference sequence). There are 13 residues in the CDR3. The CDR3, as DNA: TGTGCCAGCAGTTTGAGTACAGATAAGCCCCAGCATTTT. It specifies CASSLSTDKPQHF.

This chain joins TRBV28 and TRBJ2-7, with no clear D. Germline V gene sequence: CDR1 MDHEN, CDR2 SYDVKM. Trimming took off 8 bases at V and 7 bases at J, with 12 bases between the two ends. The CDR3 extends over 11 amino acids. CDR3 amino acids: CASSLLGEQYF. CDR3 DNA: TGTGCCAGCTCCCTCCTGGGGGAGCAGTACTTC.

This clone was seen a single time. The V call is TRBV6-1, the J call TRBJ2-1; no firm D call. CDR1 is MNHNS and CDR2 is SASEGT in the germline V gene. The CDR3 covers 8 residues. V was pared by 8 bases and J by 11 bases, with 4 bases between. The CDR3 sequence: CASLKQFF. The CDR3, as DNA: TGTGCCAGCCTTAAGCAGTTCTTC.

This clone was observed once. Other nucleotide sequences in the sample specify the same CDR3. The V call is TRBV6-6, the J call TRBJ2-5; D gene uncertain. Germline lookup yields CDR1 MNHNY and CDR2 SVGAGI (reference sequence). The CDR3 totals 11 residues. V shed 5 bases and J shed 5 bases, with 6 bases lying between them. The CDR3 nucleotides are TGTGCCAGCAGTCTCGGGGAGACCCAGTACTTC. Its protein product is CASSLGETQYF.

The J gene is TRBJ1-2, the V gene TRBV5-1; 9 nucleotides match TRBD1. This CDR3 comprises 14 residues. J was trimmed by 8 bases and V by 2 bases; bases with no gene match: 7. Germline lookup yields CDR1 SGHRS and CDR2 YFSETQ. The DNA of the CDR3 is TGCGCCAGCAGCTTCCTGGACAGGGGCTGGGGCTACACCTTC. Translated, it gives CASSFLDRGWGYTF.

The CDR3 protein is CASSLWRDSNSPLHF. For the CDR3, the DNA is TGTGCCAGCAGTTTATGGCGGGACAGTAATTCACCCCTCCACTTT. J is TRBJ1-6 and V is TRBV28; 7 bases match TRBD1. CDR1 and CDR2 (germline): MDHEN, SYDVKM. V was clipped by 0 bases and J by 6 bases; unmatched bases: 2. The CDR3 loop spans 15 amino acids. The full variable domain, rest sourced from reference TRBV28 and TRBJ1-6, is DVKVTQSSRYLVKRTGEKVFLECVQDMDHENMFWYRQDPGLGLRLIYFSYDVKMKEKGDIPEGYSVSREKKERFSLILESASTNQTSMYLCASSLWRDSNSPLHFGNGTRLTVT.

V gene TRBV9 combines with J gene TRBJ2-5; no firm D call. V lost 3 bases and J 5 bases, leaving 14 bases between the germline ends. Germline CDR1 is SGDLS and CDR2 is YYNGEE. The CDR3 is 14 residues long. This CDR3 reads CASSAYPGIETQYF. The CDR3 DNA sequence: TGTGCCAGCAGCGCATACCCGGGTATCGAGACCCAGTACTTC.

The V gene is TRBV5-6, the J gene TRBJ1-5; no reliable D call. This CDR3 is built from 16 residues. V shed 2 bases and J shed 6 bases, with 18 bases lying between them. CDR1 is SGHDT and CDR2 is YYEEEE in the germline V gene. The chain's CDR3 is CASSFKTQKLGQPQHF. In DNA, the CDR3 is TGTGCCAGCAGCTTTAAAACACAAAAGCTAGGTCAGCCCCAGCATTTT.

This chain links TRBV6-4 with TRBJ2-1; the match to TRBD1 covers 10 bases. V lost 5 bases to trimming and J lost 9 bases; unmatched junction nucleotides: 7. Looked up from germline, CDR1 is MRHNA and CDR2 is SNTAGT. This CDR3 region has 14 residues. The CDR3 here is CASSPRQGAGEQFF. CDR3 DNA sequence: TGTGCCAGCAGTCCTAGACAGGGGGCCGGTGAGCAGTTCTTC.

The rearrangement uses TRBV7-9 and TRBJ2-5; no clear D gene. The CDR3 has 15 residues. V was pared by 5 bases and J by 1 base, with 14 bases between. Per the germline V gene, CDR1 is SEHNR and CDR2 is FQNEAQ (reference sequence). The CDR3 spells CASSPPLQLQETQYF. CDR3 DNA sequence: TGTGCCAGCAGCCCCCCCCTACAGCTCCAAGAGACCCAGTACTTC.

V usage is TRBV7-9 and J usage is TRBJ2-7; D possibly corresponds to TRBD2 (5 bases). Germline loops: CDR1 SEHNR, CDR2 FQNEAQ (reference sequence). Deletions cut 5 bases from V and 2 bases from J, with 10 bases between. The length of the CDR3 is 13 residues. CDR3 DNA: TGTGCCAGCAGCGGAGACGGGGCCTACGAGCAGTACTTC. Protein sequence: CASSGDGAYEQYF.

V and J are TRBV9 and TRBJ1-3, with D tentatively TRBD1 (6 bases). Germline loops: CDR1 SGDLS, CDR2 YYNGEE. The length of the CDR3 is 15 residues. V was shortened by 2 bases and J by 8 bases, with 17 bases between the two germline ends. The CDR3 DNA reads TGTGCCAGCAGCGTCGGGGACATTACCCGGGACACCATATATTTT. As protein: CASSVGDITRDTIYF.

This clone has more than one count but fewer than ten. The chain has TRBV30 and TRBJ1-2, with 9 nucleotides matching TRBD1. The CDR3 consists of 13 residues. The V segment lost 1 base and the J segment 5 bases; nucleotides outside the gene matches: 2. Germline V lookup: CDR1 GTSNPN, CDR2 SVGIG (reference sequence). The CDR3 coding sequence is TGTGCCTGGAGTGGGGACAGGGATTATGGCTACACCTTC. It yields the protein CAWSGDRDYGYTF.

This chain links TRBV4-1 with TRBJ1-3; possible D gene TRBD1, 5 bases. Germline-derived CDR1 and CDR2 are MGHRA and YSYEKL. The CDR3 sequence is 18 residues long. V shed 3 bases and J shed 4 bases, with 22 bases lying between them. CDR3 amino acids: CASSHPERAQGSGNTIYF. CDR3 DNA sequence: TGCGCCAGCAGCCACCCGGAGAGGGCCCAGGGATCAGGAAACACCATATATTTT.

This clone appeared a single time. This rearrangement joins TRBV18 to TRBJ2-1; 8 bases are shared with TRBD2. The V and J ends lost 1 base and 2 bases, in that order; junction bases with no gene match: 7. The CDR3 extends over 17 amino acids. Germline lookup yields CDR1 KGHSH and CDR2 LQKENI. CDR3 amino acids: CASSPHLTSVTYNEQFF. The CDR3 bases are TGTGCCAGCTCACCACACCTGACTAGCGTAACCTACAATGAGCAGTTCTTC.

The chain's CDR3 is CASSLTDSPYEQYF. The DNA of the CDR3 is TGCGCCAGCAGCTTAACGGACAGCCCCTACGAGCAGTACTTC. The gene calls are TRBV5-1 and TRBJ2-7, with a weak D call TRBD1 (6 bases). Looked up from germline, CDR1 is SGHRS and CDR2 is YFSETQ. V gave up 2 bases and J gave up 2 bases, with 11 bases separating them. The CDR3 has 14 amino acids. Looking up the rest from reference TRBV5-1 and TRBJ2-7 gives the full variable domain: KAGVTQTPRYLIKTRGQQVTLSCSPISGHRSVSWYQQTPGQGLQFLFEYFSETQRNKGNFPGRFSGRQFSNSRSEMNVSTLELGDSALYLCASSLTDSPYEQYFGPGTRLTVT.